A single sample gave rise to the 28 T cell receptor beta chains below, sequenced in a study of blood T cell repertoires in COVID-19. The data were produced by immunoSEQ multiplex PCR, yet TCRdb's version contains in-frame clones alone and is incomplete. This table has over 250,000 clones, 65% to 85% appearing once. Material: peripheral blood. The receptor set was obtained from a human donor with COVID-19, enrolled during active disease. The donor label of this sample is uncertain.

CDR3 sequence reads: CASSIGNRGATQYF. The DNA of the CDR3 is TGTGCCAGTAGTATAGGGAACAGGGGTGCTACGCAGTATTTT. The chain has TRBV19 and TRBJ2-3, with TRBD1 matching 7 bases. Germline CDR1 LNHDA, CDR2 SQIVND (reference sequence). V was clipped by 1 base and J by 8 bases; unmatched bases: 6. This CDR3 is built from 14 residues.

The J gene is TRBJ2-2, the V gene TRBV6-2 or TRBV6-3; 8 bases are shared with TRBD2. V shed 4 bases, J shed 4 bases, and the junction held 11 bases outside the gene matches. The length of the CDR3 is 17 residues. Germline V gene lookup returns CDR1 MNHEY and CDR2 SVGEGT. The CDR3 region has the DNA TGTGCCAGCAGTTCACCTAGGAGCGGGAGTCCCACCGGGGAGCTGTTTTTT. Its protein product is CASSSPRSGSPTGELFF.

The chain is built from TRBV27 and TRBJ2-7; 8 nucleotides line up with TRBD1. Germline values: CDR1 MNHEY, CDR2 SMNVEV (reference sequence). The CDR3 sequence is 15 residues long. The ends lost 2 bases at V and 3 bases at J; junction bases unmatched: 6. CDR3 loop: CASSLGSGGDYEQYF. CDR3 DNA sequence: TGTGCCAGCAGTTTAGGGTCAGGGGGCGACTACGAGCAGTACTTC.

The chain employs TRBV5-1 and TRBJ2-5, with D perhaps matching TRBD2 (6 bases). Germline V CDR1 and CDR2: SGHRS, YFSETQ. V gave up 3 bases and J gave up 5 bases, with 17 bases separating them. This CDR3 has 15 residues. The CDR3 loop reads CASSWRVGLVETQYF. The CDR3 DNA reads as TGCGCCAGCAGCTGGAGGGTGGGGCTGGTGGAGACCCAGTACTTC.

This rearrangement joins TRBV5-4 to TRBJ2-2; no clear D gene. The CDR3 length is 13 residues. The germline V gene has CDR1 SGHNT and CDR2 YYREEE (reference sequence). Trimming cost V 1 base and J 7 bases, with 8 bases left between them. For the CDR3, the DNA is TGTGCCAGCAGCTTGTTTTCGGGCGGGGAGCTGTTTTTT. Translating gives CASSLFSGGELFF.

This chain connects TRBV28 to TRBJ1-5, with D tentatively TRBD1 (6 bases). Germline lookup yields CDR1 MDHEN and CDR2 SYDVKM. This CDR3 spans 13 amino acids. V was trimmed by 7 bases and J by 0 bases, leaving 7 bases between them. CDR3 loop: CASKGGSNQPQHF. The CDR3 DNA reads TGTGCCAGCAAAGGGGGTAGCAATCAGCCCCAGCATTTT.

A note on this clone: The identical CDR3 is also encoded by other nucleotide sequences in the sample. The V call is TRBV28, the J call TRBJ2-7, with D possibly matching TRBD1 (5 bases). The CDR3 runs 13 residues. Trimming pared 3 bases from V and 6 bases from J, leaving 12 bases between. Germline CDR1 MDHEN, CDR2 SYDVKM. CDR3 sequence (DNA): TGTGCCAGCAGTTTGGGGCAGGTGGGCGAGCAGTACTTC. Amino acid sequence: CASSLGQVGEQYF.

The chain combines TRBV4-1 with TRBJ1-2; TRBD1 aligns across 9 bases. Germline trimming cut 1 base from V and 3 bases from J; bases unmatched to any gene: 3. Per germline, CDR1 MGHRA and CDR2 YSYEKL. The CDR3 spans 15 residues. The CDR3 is CASSQGTGEYYGYTF. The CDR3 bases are TGCGCCAGCAGCCAAGGGACAGGGGAATACTATGGCTACACCTTC.

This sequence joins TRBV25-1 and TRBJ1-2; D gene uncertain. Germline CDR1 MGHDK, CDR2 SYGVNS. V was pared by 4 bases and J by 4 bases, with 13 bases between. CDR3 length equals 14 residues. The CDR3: CASSGAAGSYGYTF. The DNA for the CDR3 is TGTGCCAGCAGTGGAGCTGCGGGAAGCTATGGCTACACCTTC.

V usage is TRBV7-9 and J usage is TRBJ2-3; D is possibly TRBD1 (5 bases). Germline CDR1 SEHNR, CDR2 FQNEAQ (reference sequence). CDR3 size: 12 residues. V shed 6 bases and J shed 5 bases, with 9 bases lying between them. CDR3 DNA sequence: TGTGCCAGCAGACCCCAGGGAGATACGCAGTATTTT. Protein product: CASRPQGDTQYF.

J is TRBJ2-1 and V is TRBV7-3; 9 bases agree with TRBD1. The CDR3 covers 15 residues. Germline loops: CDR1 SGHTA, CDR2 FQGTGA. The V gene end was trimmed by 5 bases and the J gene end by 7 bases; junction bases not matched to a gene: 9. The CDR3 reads CASSPQDRGWNEQFF. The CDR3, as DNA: TGTGCCAGCAGCCCCCAGGACAGGGGTTGGAATGAGCAGTTCTTC.

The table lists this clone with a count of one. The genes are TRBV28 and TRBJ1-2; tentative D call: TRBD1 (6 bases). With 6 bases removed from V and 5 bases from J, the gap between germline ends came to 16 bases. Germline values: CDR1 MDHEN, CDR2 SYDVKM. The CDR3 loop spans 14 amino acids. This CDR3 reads CASSPAGGLYGYTF. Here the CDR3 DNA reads TGTGCCAGCAGCCCCGCCGGGGGGCTGTATGGCTACACCTTC.

This CDR3 reads CASSARRTGGTTEAFF. The CDR3 nucleotides are TGTGCCAGTAGTGCCCGAAGGACAGGGGGGACCACTGAAGCTTTCTTT. The chain employs TRBV19 and TRBJ1-1, with TRBD1 identical over 10 bases. Germline values: CDR1 LNHDA, CDR2 SQIVND (reference sequence). This CDR3 comprises 16 residues. Unmatched junction bases numbered 10, after V lost 5 bases and J lost 4 bases.

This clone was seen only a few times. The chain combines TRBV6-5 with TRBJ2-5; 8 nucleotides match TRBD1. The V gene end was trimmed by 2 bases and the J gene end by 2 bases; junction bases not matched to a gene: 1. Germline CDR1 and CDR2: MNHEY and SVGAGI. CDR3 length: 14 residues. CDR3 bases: TGTGCCAGCAGTTACGACAGGGGTCAAGAGACCCAGTACTTC. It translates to CASSYDRGQETQYF.

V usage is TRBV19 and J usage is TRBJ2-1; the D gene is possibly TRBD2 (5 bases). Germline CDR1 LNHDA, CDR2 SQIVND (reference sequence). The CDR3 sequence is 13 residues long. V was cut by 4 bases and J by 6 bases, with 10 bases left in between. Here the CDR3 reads CASSSTRSNEQFF. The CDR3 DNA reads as TGTGCCAGTAGTAGTACTAGGTCCAATGAGCAGTTCTTC. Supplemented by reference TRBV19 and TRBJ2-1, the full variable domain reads DGGITQSPKYLFRKEGQNVTLSCEQNLNHDAMYWYRQDPGQGLRLIYYSQIVNDFQKGDIAEGYSVSREKKESFPLTVTSAQKNPTAFYLCASSSTRSNEQFFGPGTRLTVL.

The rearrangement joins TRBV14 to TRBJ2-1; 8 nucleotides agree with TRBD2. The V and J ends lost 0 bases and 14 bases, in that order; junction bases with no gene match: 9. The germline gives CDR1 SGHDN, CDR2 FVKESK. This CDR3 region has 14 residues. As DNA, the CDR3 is TGTGCCAGCAGCCAAGATCTAAGTAGCGGGAAGGAGTTCTTC. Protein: CASSQDLSSGKEFF. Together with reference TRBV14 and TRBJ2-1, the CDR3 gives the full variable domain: EAGVTQFPSHSVIEKGQTVTLRCDPISGHDNLYWYRRVMGKEIKFLLHFVKESKQDESGMPNNRFLAERTGGTYSTLKVQPAELEDSGVYFCASSQDLSSGKEFFGPGTRLTVL.

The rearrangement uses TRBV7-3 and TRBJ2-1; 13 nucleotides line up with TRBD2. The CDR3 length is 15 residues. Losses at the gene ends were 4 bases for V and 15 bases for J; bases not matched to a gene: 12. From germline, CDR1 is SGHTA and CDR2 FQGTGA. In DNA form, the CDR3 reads TGTGCCAGCAGCTCACTAGCGGGAGGGCCAAGTCCGCGGTTCTTC. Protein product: CASSSLAGGPSPRFF. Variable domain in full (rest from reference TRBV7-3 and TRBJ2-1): GAGVSQTPSNKVTEKGKYVELRCDPISGHTALYWYRQSLGQGPEFLIYFQGTGAADDSGLPNDRFFAVRPEGSVSTLKIQRTERGDSAVYLCASSSLAGGPSPRFFGPGTRLTVL.

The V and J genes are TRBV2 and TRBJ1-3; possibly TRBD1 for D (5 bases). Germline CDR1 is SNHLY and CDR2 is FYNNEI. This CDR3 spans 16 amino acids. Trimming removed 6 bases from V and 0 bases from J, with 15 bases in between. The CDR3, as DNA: TGTGCCAGCAGCCTTCGACAGTTGAACTCTGGAAACACCATATATTTT. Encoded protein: CASSLRQLNSGNTIYF.

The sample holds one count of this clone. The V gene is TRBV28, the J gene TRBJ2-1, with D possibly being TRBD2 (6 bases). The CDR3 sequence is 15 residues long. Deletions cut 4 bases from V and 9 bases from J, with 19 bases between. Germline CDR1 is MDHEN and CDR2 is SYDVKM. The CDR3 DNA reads TGTGCCAGCAGTTCGACTAGAGGGGCGGGGAGTGAGCAGTTCTTC. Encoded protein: CASSSTRGAGSEQFF.

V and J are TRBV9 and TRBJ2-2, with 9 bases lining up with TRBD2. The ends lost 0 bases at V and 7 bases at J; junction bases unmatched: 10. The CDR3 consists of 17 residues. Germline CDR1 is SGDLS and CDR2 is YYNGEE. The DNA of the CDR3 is TGTGCCAGCAGCGTAGGGGCGGGAGGGCCTAGGAACGGGGAGCTGTTTTTT. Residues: CASSVGAGGPRNGELFF. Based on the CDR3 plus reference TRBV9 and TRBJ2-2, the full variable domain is DSGVTQTPKHLITATGQRVTLRCSPRSGDLSVYWYQQSLDQGLQFLIQYYNGEERAKGNILERFSAQQFPDLHSELNLSSLELGDSALYFCASSVGAGGPRNGELFFGEGSRLTVL.

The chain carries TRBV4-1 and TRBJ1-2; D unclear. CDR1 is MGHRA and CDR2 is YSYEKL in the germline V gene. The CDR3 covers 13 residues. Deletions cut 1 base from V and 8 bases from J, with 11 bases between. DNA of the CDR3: TGCGCCAGCAGCCAAGCCGGGGTACTAGGCTACACCTTC. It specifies CASSQAGVLGYTF.

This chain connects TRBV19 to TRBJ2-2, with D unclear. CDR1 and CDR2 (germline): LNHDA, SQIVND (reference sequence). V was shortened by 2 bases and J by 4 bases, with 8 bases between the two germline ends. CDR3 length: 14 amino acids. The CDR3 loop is CASSISGSTGELFF. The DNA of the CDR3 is TGTGCCAGTAGTATATCCGGTTCCACCGGGGAGCTGTTTTTT.

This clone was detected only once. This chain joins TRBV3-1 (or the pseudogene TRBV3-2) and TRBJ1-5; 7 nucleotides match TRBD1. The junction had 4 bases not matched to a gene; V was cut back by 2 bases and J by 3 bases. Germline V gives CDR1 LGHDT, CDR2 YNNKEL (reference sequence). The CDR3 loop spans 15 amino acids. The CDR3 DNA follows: TGTGCCAGCAGCCAAATGACAGGGCCCAATCAGCCCCAGCATTTT. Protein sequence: CASSQMTGPNQPQHF.

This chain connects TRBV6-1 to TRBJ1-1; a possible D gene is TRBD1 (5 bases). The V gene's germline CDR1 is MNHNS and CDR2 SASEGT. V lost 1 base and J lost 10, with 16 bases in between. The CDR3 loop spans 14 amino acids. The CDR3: CASSEGPGPIGAFF. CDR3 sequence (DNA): TGTGCCAGCAGTGAAGGTCCAGGGCCCATAGGAGCTTTCTTT.

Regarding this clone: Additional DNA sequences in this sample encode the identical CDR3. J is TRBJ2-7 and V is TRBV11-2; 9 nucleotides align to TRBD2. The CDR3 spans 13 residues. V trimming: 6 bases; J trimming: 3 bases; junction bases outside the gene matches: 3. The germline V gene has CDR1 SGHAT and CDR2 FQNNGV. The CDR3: CASRTSGSYEQYF. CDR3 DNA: TGTGCCAGCAGGACTAGCGGAAGCTACGAGCAGTACTTC.

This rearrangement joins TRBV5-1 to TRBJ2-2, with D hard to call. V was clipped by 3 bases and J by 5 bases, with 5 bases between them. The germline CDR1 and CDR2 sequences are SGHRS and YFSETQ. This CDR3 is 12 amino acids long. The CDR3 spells CASSSRTGELFF. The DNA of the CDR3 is TGCGCCAGCAGCTCCCGTACCGGGGAGCTGTTTTTT.

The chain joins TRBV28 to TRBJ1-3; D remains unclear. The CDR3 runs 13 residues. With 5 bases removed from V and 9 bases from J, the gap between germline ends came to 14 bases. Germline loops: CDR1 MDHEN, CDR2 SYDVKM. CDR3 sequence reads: CASSPPSRSTIYF. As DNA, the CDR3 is TGTGCCAGCAGTCCCCCATCACGCAGCACCATATATTTT.

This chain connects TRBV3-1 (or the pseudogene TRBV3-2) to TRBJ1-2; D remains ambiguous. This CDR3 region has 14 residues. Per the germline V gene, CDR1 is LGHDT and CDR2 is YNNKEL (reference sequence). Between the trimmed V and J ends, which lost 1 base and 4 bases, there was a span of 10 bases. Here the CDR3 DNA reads TGTGCCAGCAGCCAAGTGGTCGGGGTCTATGGCTACACCTTC. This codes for CASSQVVGVYGYTF.